This TCR beta chain comes out of a study of blood T cell repertoires in COVID-19 (dated by TCRdb to 2019 to 2021). As for the study more broadly: The collaborator samples originated in the United States, Italy and Spain and spanned the acute and convalescent phases of COVID-19. The material from the prospective study consisted of cDNA or gDNA derived from T cells, B-cell-depleted T cells, or PBMCs. Deeply sampled blood TCRbeta repertoires from subjects exposed to, actively infected with, or recovered from COVID-19 were included in the dataset. A freely available public database, intended as a resource for researchers studying the immune response to SARS-CoV-2, is where the repertoires were released. The samples were drawn from the first 160 participants of the ongoing ImmuneRACE study and from roughly 1,300 subjects provided by 6 global collaborators. Nearly every sample came with metadata listing a de-identified subject ID, COVID-19 status, age in years and sex. Where available, HLA class I and class II types were taken from metadata supplied by the sample provider and were not determined by assay-based typing.

The collaborating institutions used their own protocols to collect whole blood in K2EDTA tubes. For TCRbeta analysis, collaborators shipped samples as frozen whole blood, isolated PBMCs, or DNA extracted from either of those sample types. A remark on this clone: Its binding antigen is unknown. No much larger clone exists at a distance of one base, and base qualities are not known.

The immunoSEQ Assay, a bias-controlled multiplex PCR, was used to amplify TCRbeta CDR3 regions from genomic DNA. The study's processing was this. Nucleated cell counts per sample were estimated from amplification of reference gene primers within the assay. To quantify the absolute abundance of each unique TCRbeta CDR3 rearrangement, sequence reads were collapsed and filtered. For each sample, productive Simpson clonality was calculated by taking the square root of Simpson's diversity index across productive rearrangements. Held by TCRdb, this immuneACCESS table contains in-frame sequences only and omits some clones. Under half of the omission traces to an unresolved V gene where checked; the cause of the rest is unknown. The V and J calls and clone size come from that table; D and trimming were worked out from the DNA. The sample yields a few hundred thousand clones; approximately 85% were counted once. Roughly 4.6% of the sample rests with the top ten.

Via the germline V gene, CDR1 is SQVTM and CDR2 ANQGSEA. From the cysteine up to the phenylalanine, the CDR3 has a length of 13 residues. The read is trimmed to its CDR3 DNA, 39 bases read in frame from base 1. The germline V end is reduced by 7 bases and the J end by 4 bases; junction bases left unmatched: 6. The full study reports these points: The quantity of clinical and demographic metadata differed by source and by participant and was supplied without curation.

This sequence originates from a man aged 50-60 years with active or convalescent COVID-19. Sequenced input: peripheral blood. Recombination joined TRBV29-1 with TRBJ2-5; TRBD2 matches 10 bases in the middle. The CDR3 region reads CSAGASGRETQYF. Here is the DNA: TGCAGCGCGGGGGCTAGCGGGAGAGAGACCCAGTACTTC.